One sample yielded the 4 T cell receptor beta chains listed below, sequenced in a study of blood T cell repertoires in COVID-19. Sequencing used immunoSEQ multiplex PCR; TCRdb keeps in-frame clones, though not all of them. Among about 100,000 clones listed, 80% to 90% were seen once. The specimen was PBMCs or T cells enriched from blood (not recorded which). These receptors originate from a woman in her forties or fifties who had recovered from COVID-19.

This clone was seen a single time. The V gene is TRBV4-2, the J gene TRBJ2-7, with 8 bases fitting TRBD2. This CDR3 region has 15 residues. With 0 bases clipped from V and 2 bases from J, the junction kept 3 bases outside the gene matches. CDR1 LGHNA and CDR2 YNFKEQ come from the germline V gene. CDR3 DNA: TGTGCCAGCAGCCAAGAGCTAGCGGGTCCCTACGAGCAGTACTTC. Translated, it gives CASSQELAGPYEQYF.

The rearrangement links TRBV11-2 to TRBJ1-1, with D possibly matching TRBD1 (5 bases). The CDR3 has 12 amino acids. Germline loops: CDR1 SGHAT, CDR2 FQNNGV. The V gene lost 3 bases and the J gene lost 7 bases, with 9 bases spanning the gap. The CDR3 region has the DNA TGTGCCAGCAGCTTCAGCAGGGATGAAGCTTTCTTT. Translation gives CASSFSRDEAFF.

The chain carries TRBV10-3 and TRBJ2-6; possibly TRBD2 for D (6 bases). Trimming stripped 10 bases from V and 1 base from J, with 20 bases between. The length of the CDR3 is 17 residues. Germline V lookup: CDR1 ENHRY, CDR2 SYGVKD. CDR3 nucleotide sequence: TGTGCCACCACTCCGGGACTTACTGTATCTGGGGCCAACGTCCTGACTTTC. Protein sequence: CATTPGLTVSGANVLTF.

This chain uses TRBV11-3 with TRBJ1-1, with 10 bases lining up with TRBD1. The CDR3 runs to 18 residues. CDR1 is SGHNT, CDR2 YENEEA, per germline. The V gene end was trimmed by 4 bases and the J gene end by 1 base; junction bases not matched to a gene: 12. CDR3 DNA sequence: TGTGCCAGCAGCTCACGACAGGGGGCCTCGGGAGCGAACACTGAAGCTTTCTTT. This sequence encodes CASSSRQGASGANTEAFF.